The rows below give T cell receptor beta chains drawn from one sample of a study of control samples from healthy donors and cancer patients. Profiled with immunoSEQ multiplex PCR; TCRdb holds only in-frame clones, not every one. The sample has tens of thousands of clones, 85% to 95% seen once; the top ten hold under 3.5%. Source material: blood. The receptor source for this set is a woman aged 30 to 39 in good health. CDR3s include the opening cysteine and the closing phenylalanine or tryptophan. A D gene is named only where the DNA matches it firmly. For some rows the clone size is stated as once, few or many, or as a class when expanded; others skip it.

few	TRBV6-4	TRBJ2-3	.	CASSDGAGATDTQYF	TGTGCCAGCAGTGACGGGGCGGGGGCCACAGATACGCAGTATTTT
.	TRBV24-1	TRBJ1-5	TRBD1	CATSEPGGAQPQHF	TGTGCCACCAGTGAGCCAGGGGGCGCCCAGCCCCAGCATTTT
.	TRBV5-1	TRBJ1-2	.	CASSFSTADAVDYTF	TGCGCCAGCAGCTTTAGTACGGCTGACGCTGTCGACTACACCTTC
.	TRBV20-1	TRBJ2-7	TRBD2	CSASDTSGGMDEQYF	TGCAGTGCTAGTGACACTAGCGGGGGGATGGACGAGCAGTACTTC
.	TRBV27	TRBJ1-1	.	CASSSGVGTEAFF	TGTGCCAGCAGTTCAGGGGTTGGCACTGAAGCTTTCTTT
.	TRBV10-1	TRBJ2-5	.	CASSESPSETQYF	TGCGCCAGCAGTGAGAGTCCATCAGAGACCCAGTACTTC
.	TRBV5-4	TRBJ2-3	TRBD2	CASSPIRAGKSDTQYF	TGTGCCAGCAGCCCAATCCGAGCGGGGAAGTCAGATACGCAGTATTTT
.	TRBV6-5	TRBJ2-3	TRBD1	CASSYFDRADTQYF	TGTGCCAGCAGTTACTTCGACAGGGCAGATACGCAGTATTTT
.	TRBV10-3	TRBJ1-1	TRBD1	CAGQGALGTEAFF	TGTGCCGGACAGGGGGCATTGGGCACTGAAGCTTTCTTT
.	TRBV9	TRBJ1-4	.	CASSESGLGEKLFF	TGTGCCAGCAGCGAATCAGGCCTCGGGGAAAAACTGTTTTTT
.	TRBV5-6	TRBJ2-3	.	CASSLQGWADTQYF	TGTGCCAGCAGCTTACAAGGGTGGGCAGATACGCAGTATTTT
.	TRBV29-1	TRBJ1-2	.	CSVEGGENYGYTF	TGCAGCGTTGAGGGGGGAGAGAACTATGGCTACACCTTC
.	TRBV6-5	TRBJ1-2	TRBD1	CASSYPGQEVYGYTF	TGTGCCAGCAGTTACCCGGGACAGGAGGTCTATGGCTACACCTTC
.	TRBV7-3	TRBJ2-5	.	CASSLLGGGETQYF	TGTGCCAGCAGCTTGCTTGGGGGCGGAGAGACCCAGTACTTC
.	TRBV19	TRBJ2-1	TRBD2	CASSYNRGGEIVEQFF	TGTGCCAGTAGTTACAACCGCGGGGGGGAGATAGTTGAGCAGTTCTTC
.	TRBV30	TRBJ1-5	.	CAWSLRRGLGQPQHF	TGTGCCTGGAGTCTACGGAGGGGCCTGGGTCAGCCCCAGCATTTT
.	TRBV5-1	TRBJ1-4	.	CASSLGESGEKLFF	TGCGCCAGCAGCTTGGGGGAGAGCGGCGAAAAACTGTTTTTT
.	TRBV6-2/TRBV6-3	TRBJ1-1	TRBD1	CASSYGNYAGGFTEAFF	TGTGCCAGCAGTTATGGTAATTACGCAGGGGGCTTCACTGAAGCTTTCTTT
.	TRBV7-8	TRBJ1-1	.	CASSLEVEGTEAFF	TGTGCCAGCAGCTTAGAGGTGGAAGGCACTGAAGCTTTCTTT
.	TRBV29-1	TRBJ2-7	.	CSVEAAYEQYF	TGCAGCGTTGAAGCCGCCTACGAGCAGTACTTC
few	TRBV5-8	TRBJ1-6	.	CASSLISKNSYNSPLHF	TGTGCCAGCAGCTTGATCTCGAAGAACTCCTATAATTCACCCCTCCACTTT
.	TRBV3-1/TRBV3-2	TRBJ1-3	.	CASSQTGVNSGNTIYF	TGTGCCAGCAGCCAGACCGGGGTGAACTCTGGAAACACCATATATTTT
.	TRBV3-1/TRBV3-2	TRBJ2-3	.	CASSQADTQYF	TGTGCCAGCAGCCAAGCAGATACGCAGTATTTT
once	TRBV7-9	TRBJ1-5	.	CASSFEGNQPQHF	TGTGCCAGCAGCTTTGAAGGGAATCAGCCCCAGCATTTT